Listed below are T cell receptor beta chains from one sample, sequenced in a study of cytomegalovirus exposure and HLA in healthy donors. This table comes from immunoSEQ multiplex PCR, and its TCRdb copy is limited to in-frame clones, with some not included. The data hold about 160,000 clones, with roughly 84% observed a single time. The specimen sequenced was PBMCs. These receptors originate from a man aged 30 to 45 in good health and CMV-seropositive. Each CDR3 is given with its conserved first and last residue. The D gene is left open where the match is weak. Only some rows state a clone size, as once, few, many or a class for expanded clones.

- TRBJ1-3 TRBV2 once TGTGCCAGCTGCCACAGGGCGATACTCTCTGGAAACACCATATATTTT CASCHRAILSGNTIYF
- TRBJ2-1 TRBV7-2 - TGTGCCAGCAGCTTAGCGGCGGGGAAGAATGAGCAGTTCTTC CASSLAAGKNEQFF
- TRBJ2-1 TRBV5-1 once TGCGCCAGCACCCGAGCAGCTCGACAGAACAATGAGCAGTTCTTC CASTRAARQNNEQFF
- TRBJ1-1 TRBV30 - TGTGCCTGGAGCCGCGGAGGGGACACTGAAGCTTTCTTT CAWSRGGDTEAFF
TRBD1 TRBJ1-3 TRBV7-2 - TGTGCCAGCAGCCTCGGGACAGACTCTGGAAACACCATATATTTT CASSLGTDSGNTIYF
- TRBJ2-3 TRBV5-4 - TGTGCCAGCAGCTTGGATCTAGGGGATAGGAGCACAGATACGCAGTATTTT CASSLDLGDRSTDTQYF
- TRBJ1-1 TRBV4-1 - TGCGCCAGCAGCCAAGATCCGACGGGAGGGACTGAAGCTTTCTTT CASSQDPTGGTEAFF
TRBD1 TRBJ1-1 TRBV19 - TGTGCCAGTAGTGCGCCGGGGACAGGGGAGTACACTGAAGCTTTCTTT CASSAPGTGEYTEAFF
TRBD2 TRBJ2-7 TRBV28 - TGTGCCAGCAGTTTCTCCCTAACTAGCGGGAGCTCCTACGAGCAGTACTTC CASSFSLTSGSSYEQYF
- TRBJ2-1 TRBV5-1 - TGCGCCAGCAGCCCCCAAATAACATGGGAGTGGGACAATGAGCAGTTCTTC CASSPQITWEWDNEQFF
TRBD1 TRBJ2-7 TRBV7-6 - TGTGCCAGCAGCAAAGGACAGGGAGTCACCTACGAGCAGTACTTC CASSKGQGVTYEQYF
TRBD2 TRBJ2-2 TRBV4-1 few TGCGCCAGCAGCCAAGATCTCGGGCGGGAGTGGGACACCGGGGAGCTGTTTTTT CASSQDLGREWDTGELFF